This passage covers 22 T cell receptor beta chains from one sample sequenced in a study of shared clonotypes between healthy human individuals. The data were produced by immunoSEQ multiplex PCR, yet TCRdb's version contains in-frame clones alone and is incomplete. The profile shows fewer than 1.8 million clones, roughly 98.5% of them singletons. Sequencing was carried out using naive CD4+ T cells sorted from blood. The subset denotes: CD45RA+ positively selected. Source of these receptors: a man aged 25-45 years in good health.

The chain employs TRBV4-1 and TRBJ2-7; possibly TRBD1 for D (5 bases). The germline V gene encodes CDR1 MGHRA and CDR2 YSYEKL. The CDR3 sequence is 16 residues long. V gave up 0 bases and J gave up 6 bases, with 18 bases separating them. CDR3 amino acids: CASSQDQVCRVCEQYF. Written as DNA, the CDR3 is TGCGCCAGCAGCCAAGATCAAGTTTGCAGGGTCTGCGAGCAGTACTTC.

This chain joins TRBV6-6 and TRBJ2-7; 9 nucleotides align to TRBD2. Germline CDR1 MNHNY, CDR2 SVGAGI (reference sequence). The trim removed 2 bases at V and 5 bases at J, leaving 4 bases unmatched. This CDR3 region has 14 residues. The CDR3 sequence is CASSYSGGPHEQYF. The CDR3, as DNA: TGTGCCAGCAGTTACAGCGGGGGGCCCCACGAGCAGTACTTC.

DNA for the CDR3: TGTGCCAGCAGCGTAGGTGGGAGCGGGCTTCACTACGAGCAGTACTTC. As protein: CASSVGGSGLHYEQYF. The rearrangement uses TRBV9 and TRBJ2-7; maybe TRBD2 (6 bases). This CDR3 comprises 16 residues. Per the germline V gene, CDR1 is SGDLS and CDR2 is YYNGEE. Trimming shortened V by 0 bases and J by 3 bases, and 16 bases separated the two germline ends.

The genes are TRBV28 and TRBJ1-1; 11 nucleotides align to TRBD1. With V trimmed by 3 bases and J by 3 bases, 6 bases remained unmatched. This CDR3 is built from 16 residues. Germline CDR1 and CDR2: MDHEN and SYDVKM. The CDR3 protein is CASSLPGQGAHTEAFF. The CDR3, as DNA: TGTGCCAGCAGTTTGCCTGGACAGGGGGCGCACACTGAAGCTTTCTTT.

The CDR3 spells CASSLHGATGGNQPQHF. CDR3 nucleotides: TGCGCCAGCAGCCTTCACGGCGCGACAGGGGGGAATCAGCCCCAGCATTTT. This chain joins TRBV4-1 and TRBJ1-5; TRBD1 matches 9 bases. V trimming: 4 bases; J trimming: 4 bases; junction bases outside the gene matches: 11. The CDR3 covers 17 residues. Germline V gives CDR1 MGHRA, CDR2 YSYEKL.

The chain carries TRBV4-1 and TRBJ1-2; TRBD1 matches 7 bases. The CDR3 loop spans 16 amino acids. The J segment lost 6 bases and the V segment lost 0 bases, leaving 10 bases of the junction unmatched. Germline values: CDR1 MGHRA, CDR2 YSYEKL. The chain's CDR3 is CASSQEKDRALHGYTF. CDR3 nucleotide sequence: TGCGCCAGCAGCCAAGAGAAAGACAGGGCCCTACATGGCTACACCTTC.

The rearrangement uses TRBV5-1 and TRBJ2-1, with 7 positions matching TRBD1. V trimming: 0 bases; J trimming: 12 bases; junction bases outside the gene matches: 9. The CDR3 runs 14 residues. The germline V gene has CDR1 SGHRS and CDR2 YFSETQ. CDR3 nucleotide sequence: TGCGCCAGCAGCTTGGGACAGGGTCGACTTGGGCAGTTCTTC. Amino acids: CASSLGQGRLGQFF.

The V call is TRBV4-1, the J call TRBJ2-1; 9 nucleotides agree with TRBD2. This CDR3 contains 16 residues. The J segment lost 5 bases and the V segment lost 1 base, leaving 6 bases of the junction unmatched. Germline values: CDR1 MGHRA, CDR2 YSYEKL. The CDR3 loop reads CASSQVVAGAHNEQFF. The CDR3, as DNA: TGCGCCAGCAGCCAAGTGGTAGCGGGAGCCCACAATGAGCAGTTCTTC.

This chain connects TRBV29-1 to TRBJ2-7, with D unresolved. Looked up from germline, CDR1 is SQVTM and CDR2 is ANQGSEA. CDR3 size: 16 residues. With 4 bases removed from V and 2 bases from J, the gap between germline ends came to 21 bases. The CDR3 nucleotides are TGCAGCGTTGTAGGGTTCCGCGAGAGACCCACCTACGAGCAGTACTTC. Protein product: CSVVGFRERPTYEQYF.

The chain joins TRBV6-1 to TRBJ2-7, with D maybe TRBD2 (6 bases). The CDR3 covers 13 residues. With 6 bases removed from V and 3 bases from J, the gap between germline ends came to 12 bases. CDR1 and CDR2 (germline): MNHNS, SASEGT. CDR3 bases: TGTGCCAGCAGGGAGGGTTTCTTCTACGAGCAGTACTTC. This gives the protein CASREGFFYEQYF.

The chain employs TRBV5-1 and TRBJ2-7; D is unclear. The length of the CDR3 is 14 residues. V was cut by 4 bases and J by 3 bases, with 14 bases left in between. The germline CDR1 and CDR2 sequences are SGHRS and YFSETQ. CDR3 region: CASSMGTHYYEQYF. CDR3 nucleotides: TGCGCCAGCAGCATGGGAACTCACTACTACGAGCAGTACTTC.

The V call is TRBV5-1, the J call TRBJ1-2; D is possibly TRBD1 (5 bases). The germline gives CDR1 SGHRS, CDR2 YFSETQ. The germline V and J ends were trimmed by 0 bases and 3 bases, with 12 bases remaining between them. There are 15 residues in the CDR3. CDR3 DNA: TGCGCCAGCAGCTTGGATCGGGGACTGCACTATGGCTACACCTTC. Amino acid sequence: CASSLDRGLHYGYTF.

The gene calls are TRBV10-1 and TRBJ2-1; D unclear. V shed 0 bases and J shed 0 bases, with 15 bases lying between them. Germline-derived CDR1 and CDR2 are WNHNN and SYGVQD (reference sequence). This CDR3 contains 18 residues. The CDR3 region is CASSESLDPGSSYNEQFF. The CDR3 nucleotides read TGCGCCAGCAGTGAGTCTCTAGATCCAGGAAGCTCCTACAATGAGCAGTTCTTC.

This chain uses TRBV5-1 with TRBJ1-2; no firm D call. CDR3 length: 14 amino acids. V lost 0 bases and J 4 bases, leaving 10 bases between the germline ends. Germline V gives CDR1 SGHRS, CDR2 YFSETQ. The CDR3 nucleotides are TGCGCCAGCAGCTTGGTCCCAGACCTCTATGGCTACACCTTC. Translated, it gives CASSLVPDLYGYTF.

Here the CDR3 reads CASSSDSFVYEQYF. CDR3 DNA sequence: TGTGCCAGCAGTTCGGACAGTTTTGTCTACGAGCAGTACTTC. V is TRBV6-5 and J is TRBJ2-7; perhaps TRBD1 as D (6 bases). V shed 4 bases and J shed 3 bases, with 13 bases lying between them. Looked up from germline, CDR1 is MNHEY and CDR2 is SVGAGI. The CDR3 extends over 14 amino acids.

A word on this clone: In the same sample, other DNA sequences code for this CDR3. The rearrangement uses TRBV29-1 and TRBJ2-3; D is undetermined. CDR3 length: 12 amino acids. Between the trimmed V and J ends, which lost 4 bases and 0 bases, there was a span of 5 bases. Germline V lookup: CDR1 SQVTM, CDR2 ANQGSEA. For the CDR3, the DNA is TGCAGCGTTGTGAAGAGCACAGATACGCAGTATTTT. This encodes CSVVKSTDTQYF.

The V gene is TRBV5-1, the J gene TRBJ2-2; D may be TRBD2 (6 bases). The CDR3 spans 15 residues. V lost 4 bases and J 2 bases, leaving 12 bases between the germline ends. The germline V gene encodes CDR1 SGHRS and CDR2 YFSETQ. The CDR3 coding sequence is TGCGCCAGCAGCCGGAGGGCAGAAAACACCGGGGAGCTGTTTTTT. This gives the protein CASSRRAENTGELFF.

This clone was detected a few times. This sequence joins TRBV27 and TRBJ1-5, with a tentative D call TRBD1 (6 bases). The V and J ends lost 5 bases and 3 bases respectively, with 14 bases between them. The germline V gene encodes CDR1 MNHEY and CDR2 SMNVEV (reference sequence). The CDR3 consists of 15 residues. The CDR3 spells CASSNQGIPNQPQHF. In DNA, the CDR3 is TGTGCCAGCAGTAACCAGGGGATCCCCAATCAGCCCCAGCATTTT.

The chain is built from TRBV25-1 and TRBJ2-5; D is unresolved. The CDR3 is made up of 14 amino acids. V lost 5 bases and J 5 bases, leaving 15 bases between the germline ends. Looked up from germline, CDR1 is MGHDK and CDR2 is SYGVNS. The CDR3 region is CASSPSAGQETQYF. The CDR3 DNA sequence: TGTGCCAGCAGTCCATCGGCCGGCCAGGAGACCCAGTACTTC.

About this clone itself: Other DNA variants within this sample encode the same CDR3. The rearrangement uses TRBV7-9 and TRBJ2-7; 14 positions agree with TRBD2. Trimming at V came to 4 bases and at J to 2 bases, leaving 4 bases not matched to a gene. Looked up from germline, CDR1 is SEHNR and CDR2 is FQNEAQ (reference sequence). The CDR3 has 16 residues. The CDR3 is CASSSGLAGGPYEQYF. CDR3 nucleotide sequence: TGTGCCAGCAGCTCCGGACTAGCGGGAGGACCCTACGAGCAGTACTTC.

In the case of this clone: Other DNA sequences within the sample encode an identical CDR3. V gene TRBV15 combines with J gene TRBJ1-5; no clear D gene. The CDR3 runs to 13 residues. Trimming shortened V by 1 base and J by 5 bases, and 6 bases separated the two germline ends. Per germline, CDR1 LNHNV and CDR2 YYDKDF (reference sequence). The CDR3 DNA is TGTGCCACCAGCAGAGGAGGGTATCAGCCCCAGCATTTT. Amino acids: CATSRGGYQPQHF. The whole variable domain, filled in from reference TRBV15 and TRBJ1-5, reads DAMVIQNPRYQVTQFGKPVTLSCSQTLNHNVMYWYQQKSSQAPKLLFHYYDKDFNNEADTPDNFQSRRPNTSFCFLDIRSPGLGDTAMYLCATSRGGYQPQHFGDGTRLSIL.

This clone has just one count. The rearrangement uses TRBV5-4 and TRBJ2-1; unclear D gene. CDR1 and CDR2 (germline): SGHNT, YYREEE (reference sequence). The V end was cut by 3 bases, the J end by 0 bases, with 10 bases between. This CDR3 spans 15 amino acids. The CDR3 DNA reads as TGTGCCAGCAGCTCAATGGCGAGCTCCTACAATGAGCAGTTCTTC. It translates to CASSSMASSYNEQFF.